This T cell receptor (beta chain) stems from a study of blood T cells in healthy people across ages (dated by TCRdb to between 2014 and 2017). In terms of the full investigation: In model experiments, template switching captured roughly one uniquely barcoded TCR beta cDNA molecule for every two T cells. Using deep sequencing normalized with unique cDNA molecular identifiers, the study measured how TCR beta repertoire diversity changes with age. The donors were divided into four age groups: young (average roughly 15 years), middle-aged (about 40), aged (approximately 62) and long-lived (roughly 82). Donors of different ages were randomly distributed across sequencing lanes to avoid experimental bias. For two donors (one aged 18 to 29 and one aged 80 or older), the study analyzed two additional independent replicas of 1 million unique cDNA reads from the same blood draw. Overall study results and their limits: Estimates of total diversity based on one million sequenced T cells were considered lower bounds and underestimates. Observed TCR beta diversity correlated strongly with the percentage of naive T cells measured by flow cytometry. Donor CMV infection status was unknown, potentially confounding age-related changes in expanded clonotypes. Bulk unsorted PBMC profiling prevented conclusive comparison of naive and antigen-experienced compartments. As age increased, observed TCR beta diversity per million T cells dropped in a roughly linear way, and a significant reduction was already evident by age 40. Compared with the aged group, more naive CD4+ T cells, fewer expanded clones and increased TCR diversity were shown by the long-lived group, suggesting age selection.

The sample holds many counts of this clonotype. Its cognate antigen has yet to be identified. Within one base of it there is no much larger clone, and no base qualities were kept. Systemically healthy Caucasian individuals from Russia, approximately 39 in total and aged about 6 to 95 years, were included as donors. Around 10 milliliters of peripheral blood were drawn from each donor into EDTA-treated Vacutainer tubes. Ficoll-Paque density-gradient centrifugation was used to isolate PBMCs, with at least 6 million per sample. Total RNA, at least 6 micrograms per sample, was extracted from PBMCs with Trizol reagent. Naive CD45RAhigh/CD27high T cell percentages were measured by flow cytometry on a PBMC aliquot from every donor. V ends up 6 bases short and J 7 bases short, with an unmatched junction base count of 9. Counted from cysteine to phenylalanine, this CDR3 has 15 amino acids. The read is trimmed to its CDR3 DNA, 45 bases read in frame from base 1. According to the germline V gene (reference sequence), CDR1 reads LGHDT and CDR2 reads YNNKEL.

Libraries were prepared through 5' RACE. TCRdb lists the instrument as Illumina HiSeq 2500. A second about 7 to 11 cycle PCR used a sample-barcoded 5' primer and a J-beta primer mix. Each TCR beta cDNA molecule received a unique molecular identifier from a template-switch 5' adaptor carrying 12 random nucleotides. Each sample yielded at least 2.5 million CDR3-containing paired-end reads. First-strand cDNA was synthesized from all RNA with the Mint cDNA synthesis kit, primed by a TRBC-specific oligonucleotide. Following uracil-DNA glycosylase treatment, all cDNA underwent a first 18-cycle PCR with the universal primers M1SS and BC2_uni_R. In the authors' own workflow: For normalization, 1 million high-quality reads, each with a distinct molecular identifier, were randomly selected from each sample. Instead of being binned into consensus sequences, reads that shared molecular identifiers were thrown out. MiTCR, with a Q25 quality threshold and the strictest error-elimination algorithm, was used for CDR3 identification, clonotype clustering and error correction. A nonparametric unseen species model with Euler transformation was used to estimate a lower bound on total TCR beta diversity. The public reads were reanalyzed by TCRdb: fastp trimming at Q25, MiXCR alignment, in-frame beta chains only. Each entry merges the rows of one CDR3 protein and shows their most common DNA and genes. The V and J calls and clone size come from TCRdb's table, not from the authors' own analysis. Recorded for this sample are hundreds of thousands of distinct CDR3 sequences; 20% to 25% of them occurred a single time. 3.5% to 4% of the sample rests with the top ten.

The TCR comes from a man aged 65 to 85 in good health. The sequence is built from TRBV3-1 and TRBJ2-1; TRBD1 fits 10 bases in the junction. Sequences were obtained from blood. The CDR3: CASSKTGGAGNEQFF. The DNA sequence reads TGTGCCAGCAGTAAGACAGGGGGCGCGGGGAATGAGCAGTTCTTC.